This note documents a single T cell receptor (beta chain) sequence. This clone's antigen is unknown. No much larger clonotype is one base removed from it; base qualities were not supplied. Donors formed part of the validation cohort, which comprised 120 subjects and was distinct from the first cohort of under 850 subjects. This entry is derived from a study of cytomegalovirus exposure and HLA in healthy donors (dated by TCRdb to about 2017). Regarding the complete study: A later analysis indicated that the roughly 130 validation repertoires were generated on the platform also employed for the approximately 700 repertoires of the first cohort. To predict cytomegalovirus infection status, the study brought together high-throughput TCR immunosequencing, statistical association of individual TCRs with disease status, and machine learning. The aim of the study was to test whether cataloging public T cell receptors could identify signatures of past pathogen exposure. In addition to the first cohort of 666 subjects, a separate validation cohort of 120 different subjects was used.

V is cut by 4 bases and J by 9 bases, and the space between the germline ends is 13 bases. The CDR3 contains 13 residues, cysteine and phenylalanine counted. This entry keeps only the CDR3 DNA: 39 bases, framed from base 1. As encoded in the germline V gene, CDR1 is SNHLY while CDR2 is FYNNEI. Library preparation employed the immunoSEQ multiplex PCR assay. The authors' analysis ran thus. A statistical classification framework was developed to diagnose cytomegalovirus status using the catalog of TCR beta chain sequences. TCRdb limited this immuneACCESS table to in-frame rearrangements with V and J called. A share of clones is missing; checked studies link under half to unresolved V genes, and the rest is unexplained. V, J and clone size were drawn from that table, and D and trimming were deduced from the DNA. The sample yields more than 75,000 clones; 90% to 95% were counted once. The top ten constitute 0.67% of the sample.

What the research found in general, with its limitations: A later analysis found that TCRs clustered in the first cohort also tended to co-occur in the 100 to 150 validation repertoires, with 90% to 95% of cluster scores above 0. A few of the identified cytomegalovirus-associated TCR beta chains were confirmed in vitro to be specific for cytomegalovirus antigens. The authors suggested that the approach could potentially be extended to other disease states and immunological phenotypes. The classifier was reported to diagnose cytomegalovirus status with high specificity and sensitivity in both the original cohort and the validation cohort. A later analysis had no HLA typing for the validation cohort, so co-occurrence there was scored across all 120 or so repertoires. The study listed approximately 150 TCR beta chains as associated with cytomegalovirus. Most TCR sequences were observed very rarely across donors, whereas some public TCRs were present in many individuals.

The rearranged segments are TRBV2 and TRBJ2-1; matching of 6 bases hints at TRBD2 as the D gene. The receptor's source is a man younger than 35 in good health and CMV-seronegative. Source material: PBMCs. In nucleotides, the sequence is TGTGCCAGCAGTGGGGGACTTGAAGGTGAGCAGTTCTTC. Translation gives CASSGGLEGEQFF. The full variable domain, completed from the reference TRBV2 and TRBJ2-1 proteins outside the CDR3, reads EPEVTQTPSHQVTQMGQEVILRCVPISNHLYFYWYRQILGQKVEFLVSFYNNEISEKSEIFDDQFSVERPDGSNFTLKIRSTKLEDSAMYFCASSGGLEGEQFFGPGTRLTVL.